Below are 30 T cell receptor beta chains sequenced from a single sample in a study of regulatory T cells in long-lasting Graves disease (dated by TCRdb to about 2021). Library preparation used multiplex PCR. Sequencing instrument: Illumina HiSeq 4000. To build TCR beta libraries, CDR3 regions were amplified by Arm-PCR using iRepertoire HTBI primers. TCRdb ran its own pipeline on the public reads, namely fastp trimming at Q25 and MiXCR clone calling, and kept in-frame beta chains. CDR3 protein sequences are deduplicated, and each keeps its most common genes and DNA. The sample table holds 200,000 to 250,000 distinct CDR3 sequences, of which approximately 19% were seen once. Approximately 12% of the sample is in the top ten clones. The time point label on this specimen signifies: newly diagnosed GD, antithyroid drugs for less than 3 months. RNA was extracted from PBMCs in TRIzol for both TCR sequencing and RNA sequencing.

The data were also submitted as part of a second study, on T cells in Graves' hyperthyroidism and ophthalmopathy.

The specimen was peripheral blood mononuclear cells (PBMCs), collected at new diagnosis, from a patient treated with antithyroid drugs. The receptors here all came from a woman aged 25 to 39 with Graves disease. Donor details come from another sample of the same person, matched by shared clones.

The sample holds many counts of this clonotype. The gene calls are TRBV12-3 or TRBV12-4 and TRBJ1-4, with D uncertain. The CDR3 is 14 amino acids. The ends were cut back, 4 bases at V and 0 bases at J, with 6 bases in the middle. CDR3 in amino acids: CASSSIATNEKLFF. In DNA, the CDR3 is TGTGCCAGCAGTTCCATTGCAACTAATGAAAAACTGTTTTTT.

This clonotype was found many times. The chain combines TRBV28 with TRBJ2-7, with D perhaps matching TRBD1 (6 bases). Trimming stripped 8 bases from V and 3 bases from J, with 14 bases between. Germline-derived CDR1 and CDR2 are MDHEN and SYDVKM. CDR3 length: 13 residues. CDR3: CASGTGSDYEQYF. The CDR3 nucleotides read TGTGCCAGCGGTACAGGGTCCGACTACGAGCAGTACTTC. The whole variable domain, remainder taken from reference TRBV28 and TRBJ2-7, is DVKVTQSSRYLVKRTGEKVFLECVQDMDHENMFWYRQDPGLGLRLIYFSYDVKMKEKGDIPEGYSVSREKKERFSLILESASTNQTSMYLCASGTGSDYEQYFGPGTRLTVT.

This clonotype was counted at least ten times. This chain links TRBV10-3 with TRBJ2-2; D is unresolved. The V gene's germline CDR1 is ENHRY and CDR2 SYGVKD. Trimming took 3 bases from V and 7 from J, leaving 9 bases between them. This CDR3 has 13 amino acids. CDR3 residues: CAISESYSGELFF. Written as DNA, the CDR3 is TGTGCCATCAGTGAAAGTTACAGCGGGGAGCTGTTTTTT.

This clonotype has at least ten counts. The genes are TRBV5-5 and TRBJ1-5; no firm D call. The V end lost 4 bases, the J end lost 3 bases, and 14 bases lay between the germline ends. There are 15 residues in the CDR3. Germline-derived CDR1 and CDR2 are SGHKS and YYEKEE (reference sequence). This CDR3 is CASSLDFTVNQPQHF. The DNA for the CDR3 is TGTGCCAGCAGCCTCGACTTTACCGTCAATCAGCCCCAGCATTTT.

This clonotype was counted ten times or more. This chain connects TRBV10-3 to TRBJ1-2, with D unresolved. Trimming stripped 5 bases from V and 1 base from J, with 17 bases between. The CDR3 length is 16 residues. CDR1 is ENHRY and CDR2 is SYGVKD in the germline V gene. The CDR3 DNA follows: TGTGCCATCAGTACCCCCCAAGGCCTCCATAACTATGGCTACACCTTC. Its translation is CAISTPQGLHNYGYTF.

V usage is TRBV28 and J usage is TRBJ2-3, with D perhaps matching TRBD2 (6 bases). The J call is doubtful: the DNA matches TRBJ2-7 better. In germline, CDR1 is MDHEN, CDR2 SYDVKM. The CDR3 is 14 residues long. CDR3: CASSLWGRSYEQYF. In nucleotides, the CDR3 is TGTGCCAGCAGTTTATGGGGGAGGTCCTACGAGCAGTACTTC.

The gene calls are TRBV20-1 and TRBJ2-1; D remains ambiguous. Trimming took off 0 bases at V and 0 bases at J, with 12 bases between the two ends. CDR1 and CDR2 from the germline V gene are DFQATT and SNEGSKA (reference sequence). The CDR3 sequence is 16 residues long. The CDR3 DNA follows: TGCAGTGCTAGAGATCTAGGGCAGGTCTCCTACAATGAGCAGTTCTTC. As protein: CSARDLGQVSYNEQFF.

The sample holds many counts of this clonotype. The chain has TRBV27 and TRBJ2-3; D might be TRBD1 (6 bases). Germline-derived CDR1 and CDR2 are MNHEY and SMNVEV (reference sequence). V gave up 8 bases and J gave up 2 bases, with 11 bases separating them. The CDR3 extends over 13 amino acids. CDR3 sequence (DNA): TGTGCCAGCGTACGGGACAACACAGATACGCAGTATTTT. Translated: CASVRDNTDTQYF.

Comments on this clonotype: A far larger clone is only one base removed, so a read error is likely. The chain uses TRBV28 and TRBJ2-3, with TRBD2 matching 9 bases. The germline V gene has CDR1 MDHEN and CDR2 SYDVKM. Trimming cost V 5 bases and J 5 bases; bases outside gene matches: 11. CDR3 length equals 16 residues. The CDR3 here is CASSEGPGLAVDTQYF. In nucleotides, the CDR3 is TGTGCCAGCAGTGAAGGTCCGGGACTAGCTGTAGATACGCAGTATTTT.

The rearrangement joins TRBV5-1 to TRBJ1-6, with a possible D match to TRBD1 (5 bases). CDR3 size: 15 residues. Between the trimmed V and J ends, which lost 4 bases and 6 bases, there was a span of 14 bases. Germline V gene sequence: CDR1 SGHRS, CDR2 YFSETQ. DNA for the CDR3: TGCGCCAGCAGCGTGGGACTAGATATTAATTCACCCCTCCACTTT. It encodes CASSVGLDINSPLHF. Together with reference TRBV5-1 and TRBJ1-6, the CDR3 gives the full variable domain: KAGVTQTPRYLIKTRGQQVTLSCSPISGHRSVSWYQQTPGQGLQFLFEYFSETQRNKGNFPGRFSGRQFSNSRSEMNVSTLELGDSALYLCASSVGLDINSPLHFGNGTRLTVT.

This clonotype was counted at least ten times. The chain is built from TRBV2 and TRBJ1-2; tentatively, D is TRBD1 (5 bases). This CDR3 is 11 amino acids long. Germline CDR1 reads SNHLY; CDR2 reads FYNNEI. Trimming cost V 5 bases and J 12 bases, with 13 bases left between them. As DNA, the CDR3 is TGTGCCAGCAGTCGCAGGGCCACGGACACCTTC. Protein: CASSRRATDTF. Full variable domain (remainder filled in from reference TRBV2 and TRBJ1-2): EPEVTQTPSHQVTQMGQEVILRCVPISNHLYFYWYRQILGQKVEFLVSFYNNEISEKSEIFDDQFSVERPDGSNFTLKIRSTKLEDSAMYFCASSRRATDTFGSGTRLTVV.

Details on this clonotype: With a much larger clone just one base away, this may be a read error. The genes are TRBV27 and TRBJ1-2, with 9 bases fitting TRBD1. With 2 bases clipped from V and 6 bases from J, the junction kept 1 base outside the gene matches. The CDR3 totals 13 residues. Germline V lookup: CDR1 MNHEY, CDR2 SMNVEV (reference sequence). CDR3 region: CASSLGTGNGYTF. CDR3 in DNA: TGTGCCAGCAGTTTAGGGACAGGGAATGGCTACACCTTC.

This clonotype was seen ten or more times. This chain uses TRBV7-2 with TRBJ2-1; D uncertain. The CDR3 is 13 amino acids. Deletions cut 3 bases from V and 6 bases from J, with 9 bases between. Per germline, CDR1 SGHTA and CDR2 FQGNSA. The CDR3 protein is CASSFSRSNEQFF. The CDR3 DNA follows: TGTGCCAGCAGCTTCTCTCGATCCAATGAGCAGTTCTTC.

This clonotype has at least ten counts. The chain carries TRBV10-3 and TRBJ2-7, with a possible D match to TRBD1 (5 bases). V lost 9 bases and J lost 5, with 8 bases in between. Germline assignment: CDR1 ENHRY and CDR2 SYGVKD. The CDR3 totals 10 residues. CDR3 in DNA: TGTGCCATTCAGGGTGACGAGCAGTACTTC. Residues: CAIQGDEQYF.

This clonotype has a handful of counts. The rearrangement uses TRBV5-1 and TRBJ1-2, with a tentative D call TRBD1 (6 bases). This CDR3 comprises 15 residues. Germline assignment: CDR1 SGHRS and CDR2 YFSETQ. Between the trimmed V and J ends, which lost 0 bases and 1 base, there was a span of 10 bases. The CDR3 reads CASSLGQGNNYGYTF. The CDR3, as DNA: TGCGCCAGCAGCTTGGGCCAGGGGAATAACTATGGCTACACCTTC.

This clonotype was picked up many times. The rearrangement links TRBV18 to TRBJ2-3, with D unclear. There are 13 residues in the CDR3. The germline CDR1 and CDR2 sequences are KGHSH and LQKENI. V gave up 2 bases and J gave up 3 bases, with 6 bases separating them. In DNA, the CDR3 is TGTGCCAGCTCACCAATGGTTACAGATACGCAGTATTTT. It translates to CASSPMVTDTQYF.

This clonotype was picked up many times. This chain uses TRBV6-5 with TRBJ1-5; D perhaps matches TRBD1 (5 bases). This CDR3 has 15 residues. Deletions cut 0 bases from V and 5 bases from J, with 11 bases between. Germline CDR1 and CDR2: MNHEY and SVGAGI. The CDR3, as DNA: TGTGCCAGCAGTTACTCAGGGGCCGAGGATCAGCCCCAGCATTTT. Its translation is CASSYSGAEDQPQHF.

The V gene is TRBV7-9, the J gene TRBJ2-1, with D possibly being TRBD2 (5 bases). Trimming left V 4 bases short and J 3 bases short, with 13 bases between. Germline CDR1 reads SEHNR; CDR2 reads FQNEAQ (reference sequence). The CDR3 loop spans 15 amino acids. The CDR3 spells CASSSTGDLYNEQFF. The CDR3 DNA follows: TGTGCCAGCAGCTCGACCGGGGATCTCTACAATGAGCAGTTCTTC.

This clonotype was seen a few times. A much larger clone lies a single base off, so this may be a read error. The chain uses TRBV7-2 and TRBJ1-1; D is undetermined. CDR1 and CDR2 (germline): SGHTA, FQGNSA. This CDR3 has 19 amino acids. The V and J ends lost 3 bases and 1 base respectively, with 24 bases between them. CDR3 DNA sequence: TGTGCCAGCAGCTTGGGATTGACATCCCCGGGGAGGAGGAACACTGAAGCTTTCTTT. Translation gives CASSLGLTSPGRRNTEAFF.

The gene calls are TRBV11-2 and TRBJ2-3; TRBD2 matches 12 bases. The J call is doubtful: the DNA matches TRBJ2-5 better. CDR3 length equals 15 residues. Germline-derived CDR1 and CDR2 are SGHAT and FQNNGV. The CDR3 DNA is TGTGCCAGCAGGAAGCTAGCGGGAGGGCGGGAGACCCAGTACTTC. Translation gives CASRKLAGGRETQYF.

This clonotype has a count of ten or more. CDR3 coding DNA: TGTGCCAGCAGCCAATCCCCCATAGGACAGTCTGGGGCCAACGTCCTGACTTTC. Amino acids: CASSQSPIGQSGANVLTF. The chain has TRBV3-1 and TRBJ2-6, with D possibly matching TRBD1 (6 bases). V was clipped by 2 bases and J by 1 base, with 15 bases between them. CDR3 length equals 18 residues. Germline CDR1 is LGHDT and CDR2 is YNNKEL (reference sequence).

In its sample, this clonotype was seen many times. The chain has TRBV25-1 and TRBJ1-2; no clear D. Germline V lookup: CDR1 MGHDK, CDR2 SYGVNS. Trimming shortened V by 4 bases and J by 1 base, and 7 bases separated the two germline ends. This CDR3 is 13 amino acids long. The CDR3 here is CASSAGRNYGYTF. The CDR3 DNA follows: TGTGCCAGCAGTGCTGGCCGTAACTATGGCTACACCTTC.

This clonotype was detected many times. The chain combines TRBV29-1 with TRBJ1-2; D call uncertain. The germline CDR1 and CDR2 sequences are SQVTM and ANQGSEA. The germline V and J ends were trimmed by 4 bases and 5 bases, with 17 bases remaining between them. The CDR3 covers 14 residues. The CDR3 protein is CSVVVREALYGYTF. As DNA, the CDR3 is TGCAGCGTTGTAGTCAGAGAGGCCCTTTATGGCTACACCTTC.

The V and J genes are TRBV20-1 and TRBJ1-1; 7 positions agree with TRBD1. The germline V gene has CDR1 DFQATT and CDR2 SNEGSKA (reference sequence). The CDR3 loop spans 13 amino acids. V gave up 5 bases and J gave up 5 bases; unmatched junction bases: 8. CDR3 coding DNA: TGCAGTGCTGCCCAGGGGGTCGGGACTGAAGCTTTCTTT. Encoded protein: CSAAQGVGTEAFF.

This clonotype came up many times. This chain connects TRBV29-1 to TRBJ1-2; 7 bases are a match to TRBD1. Germline trimming cut 2 bases from V and 4 bases from J; bases unmatched to any gene: 16. Germline assignment: CDR1 SQVTM and CDR2 ANQGSEA. The CDR3 consists of 17 residues. The CDR3 reads CSVEWVGGRGRIYGYTF. In DNA, the CDR3 is TGCAGCGTTGAATGGGTTGGGGGGAGGGGGCGCATCTATGGCTACACCTTC.

A word on this clonotype: With a far larger clone one base away, a read error is the likely cause. J is TRBJ2-7 and V is TRBV6-2 or TRBV6-3; 9 positions agree with TRBD2. V dropped 5 bases and J dropped 0; count of bases not matched to a gene: 8. This CDR3 is 16 amino acids long. Germline CDR1 is MNHEY and CDR2 is SVGEGT. CDR3 DNA sequence: TGTGCCAGCAGTGAAGGAATTAGCGGGAGCTCCTACGAGCAGTACTTC. Its translation: CASSEGISGSSYEQYF.

This clonotype was counted a few times. The rearrangement joins TRBV4-1 to TRBJ1-4; D unclear. The germline V gene has CDR1 MGHRA and CDR2 YSYEKL. The CDR3 extends over 15 amino acids. The V end was cut by 3 bases, the J end by 8 bases, with 16 bases between. Here the CDR3 reads CASSQTTQMGEKLFF. The CDR3 DNA reads TGCGCCAGCAGCCAGACGACGCAGATGGGGGAAAAACTGTTTTTT.

About this clonotype: A read error may explain this, as a much larger clone is one base away. V gene TRBV18 combines with J gene TRBJ2-5; no definite D call. The CDR3 length is 13 residues. The ends were cut back, 0 bases at V and 11 bases at J, with 13 bases in the middle. Germline V CDR1 and CDR2: KGHSH, LQKENI. The CDR3: CASSPPSADEQYF. The CDR3 bases are TGTGCCAGCTCACCACCCAGCGCCGATGAGCAGTACTTC.

This clonotype showed up many times. CDR3 amino acids: CASGLAENTGELFF. The CDR3 bases are TGTGCCAGCGGCCTAGCGGAGAACACCGGGGAGCTGTTTTTT. The chain recombines TRBV12-3 or TRBV12-4 with TRBJ2-2, with TRBD2 matching 7 bases. Trimming cost V 8 bases and J 1 base; bases outside gene matches: 4. There are 14 residues in the CDR3.

This clonotype was seen ten or more times. The chain links TRBV6-5 to TRBJ1-2, with a possible D match to TRBD1 (5 bases). CDR3 length: 18 amino acids. The germline V and J ends were trimmed by 0 bases and 1 base, with 18 bases remaining between them. The V gene's germline CDR1 is MNHEY and CDR2 SVGAGI. CDR3 nucleotide sequence: TGTGCCAGCAGTTACTCGAGAAAACAGGCCTACCTTAACTATGGCTACACCTTC. This codes for CASSYSRKQAYLNYGYTF.